This is a list of T cell receptor beta chains from one sample in a study of patients and donors after allogeneic stem cell transplantation. TCRdb reprocessed the RT-PCR reads via MiXCR and lists one record per CDR3 protein. The profile shows about 96,000 distinct CDR3 sequences, around 46% of them singletons. Specimen: blood, either unsorted or a sorted T cell fraction (not recorded which). The origin of the receptors is a human donor who was either an allogeneic HSCT recipient or a stem cell or donor lymphocyte infusion donor (not recorded which). It is not recorded whose cells these are; they may come from a transplant donor. CDR3s include the opening cysteine and the closing phenylalanine or tryptophan. A D gene is named only where the DNA matches it firmly. Some rows mark clone size as missing; the rest say once, few, many or name a class of expanded clone.

>NA|TRBV20-1|TRBJ1-1|few
TGCAGTGCCCACGCACTCGCAGGAGTGAACACTGAAGCTTTCTTT
CSAHALAGVNTEAFF
>NA|TRBV29-1|TRBJ1-6|NA
TGCAGTGTGGGGGGTATCGGCTCACCCCTCCACTTT
CSVGGIGSPLHF
>NA|TRBV5-1|TRBJ1-6|NA
TGCGCCAGCAGCTCTAGGGGGAGTGTAGATTCACCCCTCCACTTT
CASSSRGSVDSPLHF
>NA|TRBV3-1|TRBJ1-1|NA
TGTGCCAGCAGCCTGGACGGGCAAAACACTGAAGCTTTCTTT
CASSLDGQNTEAFF
>NA|TRBV5-5|TRBJ1-1|NA
TGTGCCAGCAGCTTAAGTCCCGGGAACACTGAAGCTTTCTTT
CASSLSPGNTEAFF
>TRBD1|TRBV3-1|TRBJ1-2|NA
TGTGCCAGCAGCCAAGGCGGACAGGGACCGGACCGGCGCTTC
CASSQGGQGPDRRF
>NA|TRBV29-1|TRBJ1-1|few
TGCAGCGTCCAACAGGGATGGGGCGGCACTGAAGCTTTCTTT
CSVQQGWGGTEAFF
>NA|TRBV28|TRBJ1-2|NA
TGTGCCAGTAATGGGAATAACTATGGCTACACCTTC
CASNGNNYGYTF
>TRBD2|TRBV28|TRBJ2-5|NA
TGTGCCAGCAGTTTTTCCAGCGGGAGAGGGCGGGAGACCCAGTACTTC
CASSFSSGRGRETQYF
>NA|TRBV5-6|TRBJ1-3|NA
TGTGCCAGCAGCTTGAGAAGAATATTGAGCTCTGGAAACACCATATATTTT
CASSLRRILSSGNTIYF
>NA|TRBV5-5|TRBJ2-1|NA
TGTGCCAGCAGGTCGACTGGACGGAATGAGCAGTTCTTC
CASRSTGRNEQFF
>TRBD1|TRBV11-2|TRBJ1-2|NA
TGTGCCAGCAGCCTCGGACAGGGTGGCTACACCTTC
CASSLGQGGYTF
>NA|TRBV29-1|TRBJ1-5|NA
TGCAGCGCTACCACTGGGGGAAATCAGCCCCAGCATTTT
CSATTGGNQPQHF
>NA|TRBV29-1|TRBJ1-4|few
TGCAGCGTAACCGGGATCCAATATGGGGGCGAAAAACTGTTTTTT
CSVTGIQYGGEKLFF
>NA|TRBV20-1|TRBJ2-3|NA
TGCAGTGCTGACCCGGGCTCTTCCACAGATACGCAGTATTTT
CSADPGSSTDTQYF
>NA|TRBV7-6|TRBJ1-1|few
TGTGCCAGCAGCCTCCCGACACCGATGAACACTGAAGCTTTCTTT
CASSLPTPMNTEAFF
>TRBD1|TRBV9|TRBJ1-6|few
TGTGCCAGCAGCCGTGGGACAGGGATAATGGGGTCACCCCTCCACTTT
CASSRGTGIMGSPLHF
>TRBD1|TRBV12-3/TRBV12-4|TRBJ1-3|NA
TGTGCCAGCACCCCGAGGACAGGCTCTGGAAACACCATATATTTT
CASTPRTGSGNTIYF
>NA|TRBV20-1|TRBJ1-5|NA
TGCAGTGCTAGAGACAGACACCGCAATCGGCCCCAGCATTTT
CSARDRHRNRPQHF
>NA|TRBV28|TRBJ1-3|NA
TGTGCCAGCAGTTTGTGGGGTTCCTCTGGAAACACCATATATTTT
CASSLWGSSGNTIYF
>TRBD2|TRBV7-9|TRBJ2-1|NA
TGTGCCAGCAGCTCCTCAGACATACCGGGACTAGCGGGAGACTACAATGAGCAGTTCTTC
CASSSSDIPGLAGDYNEQFF
>NA|TRBV20-1|TRBJ1-5|few
TGCAGTGCCAGGGAAGCGTGGCGTGGCAATCAGCCCCAGCATTTT
CSAREAWRGNQPQHF
>NA|TRBV7-2|TRBJ2-1|once
TGTGCCAGCAGCGTTCGACAAGGGTTAGATGAGCAGTTCTTC
CASSVRQGLDEQFF
>NA|TRBV6-5|TRBJ1-5|NA
TGTGCCAGCAGTTACCGATCTCCCAATCAGCCCCAGCATTTT
CASSYRSPNQPQHF
>NA|TRBV4-1|TRBJ1-1|NA
TGCGCCAGCAGCATCGGACGGGCTGAAGCTTTCTTT
CASSIGRAEAFF
>TRBD2|TRBV11-2|TRBJ2-1|NA
TGTGCCAGCAGCTCGTCGCGGGAGATCAGGTCCTACAATGAGCAGTTCTTC
CASSSSREIRSYNEQFF
>NA|TRBV29-1|TRBJ1-1|NA
TGCAGCGCCCCCGGAGAGGAAGGGAACACTGAAGCTTTCTTT
CSAPGEEGNTEAFF